This T cell receptor beta chain was retrieved from a study of blood T cell repertoires in COVID-19 (TCRdb year 2020). For context, the study as a whole: The collaborator samples originated in the United States, Italy and Spain and spanned the acute and convalescent phases of COVID-19. The prospective study material was composed of cDNA or gDNA derived from T cells, B-cell-depleted T cells, or PBMCs. Deeply sampled blood TCRbeta repertoires from subjects exposed to, actively infected with, or recovered from COVID-19 were included in the dataset. The repertoires were made available in a free public database intended to serve as a resource for research on the immune response to SARS-CoV-2. Samples were obtained from the ongoing ImmuneRACE study (first 160 participants) and from over a thousand subjects provided by 6 global collaborators. Sample metadata almost always included a de-identified subject ID, COVID-19 status, age in years and sex. Where available, HLA class I and class II types were taken from metadata supplied by the sample provider and were not determined by assay-based typing. The research as a whole found: Clinical and demographic metadata were provided uncurated, with the amount varying by source and participant.

The immunoSEQ Assay, a bias-controlled multiplex PCR, was used to amplify TCRbeta CDR3 regions from genomic DNA. Turning to the authors' computational methods: Within the assay, amplification of reference gene primers was used to estimate how many nucleated cells each sample contained. To quantify the absolute abundance of each unique TCRbeta CDR3 rearrangement, sequence reads were collapsed and filtered. For each sample, productive Simpson clonality was calculated as the square root of Simpson's diversity index across productive rearrangements. In TCRdb, the immuneACCESS table is reduced to in-frame sequences with V and J assigned. These tables do not hold every clone; where another copy was compared, an unresolved V gene accounts for under half, and the others remain unexplained. V, J and clone size reflect that table, while D and trimming were determined from the DNA. The sample table records over 250,000 clones; 86% of these occur just once. The ten largest clones represent roughly 9.8% of the sample.

From V the trimming removes 3 bases and from J it removes 7 bases, while the gene matches leave 3 bases of the junction unaccounted for. CDR1 KGHSH and CDR2 LQKENI are derived from the germline V gene. Including the terminal cysteine and phenylalanine, the CDR3 comprises 12 residues. The retained sequence is limited to the CDR3, 36 bases, with the frame set at the first base. Samples from volunteer blood donors who had recovered from COVID-19 were contributed by a second Seattle source. The collaborating institutions used their own protocols to collect whole blood in K2EDTA tubes. For TCRbeta analysis, collaborator samples were shipped as frozen whole blood, as isolated PBMCs, or as DNA extracted from either sample type. About this clone itself: Its antigen target is currently unknown. Base qualities are not provided; no much larger clone lies one nucleotide away.

The chain couples TRBV18 to TRBJ2-7, and 7 bases in between align with TRBD2. Specimen: peripheral blood. This clonotype was sampled from a man between 35 and 55 years old who had recovered from COVID-19. The bases read TGTGCCAGCTCACCTCTCGGGAGGGAGCAGTACTTC. The translation is CASSPLGREQYF.